Shown below are 2 T cell receptor beta chains from a single sample sequenced in a study of spatial heterogeneity in lung cancer. These receptors lack a known antigen. The time point here: sample taken at primary tumor resection. The study's findings and limits: How many expanded intratumoral alpha and beta TCRs were present tracked the tumor mutation count, which was a count of nonsynonymous mutations.

MiXCR, run by TCRdb on the 5' RACE reads, gives a single entry per CDR3 protein. The sample records over 10,000 distinct CDR3 sequences, 4% to 5.5% being singletons. The sequencing here drew on lung tumor tissue, taken at surgery. These receptors all come from a male donor with early-stage non-small cell lung cancer.

This clonotype was recorded at least ten times. With the library built for alpha chains, this beta chain is off target and its frequency is not meaningful. The CDR3 nucleotides are TGTGCCATCAGTGAGTCGAGGGGGGACACTGAAGCTTTCTTT. Protein product: CAISESRGDTEAFF. This chain uses TRBV10-3 with TRBJ1-1; weak D call: TRBD1 (6 bases). Germline loops: CDR1 ENHRY, CDR2 SYGVKD. The V end was cut by 0 bases, the J end by 3 bases, with 8 bases between. The CDR3 spans 14 residues.

This clonotype rates as medium-sized (0.01 to 0.1%). Being off target in a library aimed at alpha chains, this beta chain has a size of little meaning. The rearrangement uses TRBV5-1 and TRBJ2-3; D unclear. Per germline, CDR1 SGHRS and CDR2 YFSETQ. Trimming removed 0 bases from V and 5 bases from J, with 10 bases in between. The CDR3 is 14 residues long. DNA of the CDR3: TGCGCCAGCAGCTTGGGGCAGGCGGAAGATACGCAGTATTTT. Translated, it gives CASSLGQAEDTQYF.